The clone carrying this T cell receptor (beta chain) has only a few counts. Its antigen is unidentified. The data derive from a study of T cells after yellow fever vaccination. It was through 5'RACE template switching that TCR cDNA was made, with a universal primer site and UMIs added. MiXCR, run by TCRdb on the 5' RACE reads, gives a single entry per CDR3 protein. The sample lists more than 300,000 distinct CDR3 sequences; around 7% were seen once. CDR1 is LGHNA, CDR2 YNFKEQ, per germline. This CDR3 has 15 amino acids. V gave up 1 base and J gave up 3 bases, with 12 bases separating them. Study-wide findings and caveats: Weaker, the secondary response peaked sooner, at day 5 versus 15. Most primary-vaccination clones reappeared after the booster (approximately 95% CD4, about 88% CD8).

The chain is built from TRBV4-2 and TRBJ1-1; D not certain. Sequences were derived from PBMCs, sampled about 41 days after the first yellow fever vaccination. The TCR sequence derives from a man aged 18-30 years who received the YFV17D yellow fever vaccine. The CDR3 spells CASSQAARGDTEAFF. The CDR3 DNA reads as TGTGCCAGCAGCCAAGCCGCCCGTGGGGACACTGAAGCTTTCTTT.